These 32 T cell receptor beta chains share one sample of origin, sequenced in a study of response to subunit inactivated influenza vaccine. Via MiXCR, TCRdb re-called the RT-PCR reads, giving one row per CDR3 protein. The table records about 800,000 distinct CDR3 sequences, approximately 21% of them present only once. This specimen was PBMCs from blood, taken 4 to 6 days after vaccination. The receptors here all came from a man in his fifties or sixties who received an inactivated influenza vaccine.

The chain uses TRBV10-3 and TRBJ2-2; 10 bases line up with TRBD1. V lost 3 bases to trimming and J lost 4 bases; unmatched junction nucleotides: 5. CDR3 size: 16 residues. CDR1 is ENHRY and CDR2 is SYGVKD in the germline V gene. Here the CDR3 DNA reads TGTGCCATCAGTGAACGACAGGGGGCGGGCACCGGGGAGCTGTTTTTT. Amino acids: CAISERQGAGTGELFF.

In this sample, this clonotype turned up many times. The V call is TRBV5-5, the J call TRBJ2-3, with D possibly being TRBD2 (5 bases). Between the trimmed V and J ends, which lost 2 bases and 3 bases, there was a span of 13 bases. This CDR3 comprises 15 residues. CDR1 and CDR2 from the germline V gene are SGHKS and YYEKEE (reference sequence). CDR3 amino acids: CASSFSGSPTDTQYF. Here the CDR3 DNA reads TGTGCCAGCAGCTTTTCGGGGAGCCCAACAGATACGCAGTATTTT.

This chain connects TRBV7-2 to TRBJ2-7; D is possibly TRBD1 (6 bases). The CDR3 has 19 amino acids. The V end lost 0 bases, the J end lost 0 bases, and 21 bases lay between the germline ends. CDR1 is SGHTA and CDR2 is FQGNSA in the germline V gene. CDR3 protein: CASSLAGAGGYQSSYEQYF. CDR3 nucleotides: TGTGCCAGCAGCTTAGCGGGGGCGGGCGGCTACCAGAGCTCCTACGAGCAGTACTTC. The full variable domain, rest sourced from reference TRBV7-2 and TRBJ2-7, is GAGVSQSPSNKVTEKGKDVELRCDPISGHTALYWYRQSLGQGLEFLIYFQGNSAPDKSGLPSDRFSAERTGGSVSTLTIQRTQQEDSAVYLCASSLAGAGGYQSSYEQYFGPGTRLTVT.

J is TRBJ2-6 and V is TRBV4-3, with no clear D. V gave up 3 bases and J gave up 1 base, with 10 bases separating them. Germline assignment: CDR1 LGHNA and CDR2 YSLEER. The CDR3 sequence is 16 residues long. The CDR3 here is CASSQSAGSGANVLTF. The CDR3 DNA sequence: TGCGCCAGCAGCCAGTCCGCCGGGTCTGGGGCCAACGTCCTGACTTTC.

In this sample, this clonotype turned up a few times. The CDR3 coding sequence is TGTGCCACCAGCAGGACTCCTGGGTACGAGCAGTACTTC. Translating it yields CATSRTPGYEQYF. The chain employs TRBV15 and TRBJ2-7; D not resolved. This CDR3 has 13 amino acids. Germline assignment: CDR1 LNHNV and CDR2 YYDKDF (reference sequence). Trimming took off 3 bases at V and 4 bases at J, with 10 bases between the two ends.

The chain has TRBV12-3 or TRBV12-4 and TRBJ2-7; TRBD1 aligns across 8 bases. The CDR3 covers 15 residues. V trimming: 3 bases; J trimming: 3 bases; junction bases outside the gene matches: 7. The CDR3 nucleotides are TGTGCCAGCAGTTTGGGGGGACAGGTTCGCTACGAGCAGTACTTC. Translated: CASSLGGQVRYEQYF.

This clonotype was recorded many times. The J gene is TRBJ2-2, the V gene TRBV28; 9 bases fit TRBD1. CDR1 and CDR2 (germline): MDHEN, SYDVKM. The CDR3 covers 19 residues. Losses at the gene ends were 4 bases for V and 4 bases for J; bases not matched to a gene: 16. The CDR3 DNA sequence: TGTGCCAGCAGTTCCTCCTACCTGGACAGGGGTCGATTCACCGGGGAGCTGTTTTTT. Translated, it gives CASSSSYLDRGRFTGELFF.

There are many counts of this clonotype. The chain couples TRBV5-1 to TRBJ2-7; no clear D. CDR1 SGHRS and CDR2 YFSETQ come from the germline V gene. V lost 4 bases to trimming and J lost 1 base, with 9 bases between them. The CDR3 consists of 13 residues. The CDR3 nucleotides are TGCGCCAGCAGCAAGACAACTTCCTACGAGCAGTACTTC. Encoded protein: CASSKTTSYEQYF.

This chain joins TRBV12-3 or TRBV12-4 and TRBJ2-1; D remains ambiguous. This CDR3 has 12 residues. V lost 7 bases and J lost 14, with 18 bases in between. The CDR3 region is CASTKTPNLEFF. The CDR3 DNA follows: TGTGCCAGCACTAAGACACCCAACCTGGAGTTCTTC.

This clonotype was counted a few times. The rearrangement uses TRBV4-2 and TRBJ2-7, with 8 bases identical to TRBD2. Germline CDR1 and CDR2: LGHNA and YNFKEQ. The CDR3 length is 16 residues. J lost 2 bases, V lost 0 bases, and 6 bases had no gene match. CDR3 DNA sequence: TGTGCCAGCAGCCAAGATATTGGGACTAGAGCCTACGAGCAGTACTTC. It codes for CASSQDIGTRAYEQYF.

The table lists this clonotype with a few counts. The genes are TRBV20-1 and TRBJ2-4, with D uncertain. The germline gives CDR1 DFQATT, CDR2 SNEGSKA (reference sequence). The CDR3 is 13 residues long. V was shortened by 7 bases and J by 0 bases, with 10 bases between the two germline ends. In nucleotides, the CDR3 is TGCAGTGTTCCGGGCCCAGCCAAAAACATTCAGTACTTC. Translation: CSVPGPAKNIQYF.

There are a few counts of this clonotype. This chain links TRBV21-1 with TRBJ1-5. TRBV21-1 is a pseudogene segment. The CDR3 runs 12 residues. The CDR3 bases are TGTGCCCGTAGAGGGTTTCATCAGCCCCAGCATTTT. Its translation is CARRGFHQPQHF.

This clonotype was counted once. The chain combines TRBV28 with TRBJ2-7, with D perhaps matching TRBD1 or TRBD2 (5 bases each). V was pared by 2 bases and J by 1 base, with 21 bases between. The germline CDR1 and CDR2 sequences are MDHEN and SYDVKM. The CDR3 has 18 residues. CDR3 in amino acids: CASSLAKLGTISSYEQYF. The CDR3 nucleotides read TGTGCCAGCAGTTTAGCCAAGCTCGGGACCATCTCATCCTACGAGCAGTACTTC.

In nucleotides, the CDR3 is TGTGCCAGCAGCGCCTCCGGGACAGAGAACTATGGCTACACCTTC. It is translated as CASSASGTENYGYTF. The chain couples TRBV9 to TRBJ1-2; 7 bases map to TRBD1. The V and J ends lost 3 bases and 2 bases, in that order; junction bases with no gene match: 7. Germline values: CDR1 SGDLS, CDR2 YYNGEE. CDR3 length: 15 amino acids. The full variable domain, in which reference TRBV9 and TRBJ1-2 provide the parts outside the CDR3, is DSGVTQTPKHLITATGQRVTLRCSPRSGDLSVYWYQQSLDQGLQFLIQYYNGEERAKGNILERFSAQQFPDLHSELNLSSLELGDSALYFCASSASGTENYGYTFGSGTRLTVV.

The V gene is TRBV3-1, the J gene TRBJ1-3; D is unresolved. This CDR3 is 15 amino acids long. V was shortened by 0 bases and J by 3 bases, with 9 bases between the two germline ends. Looked up from germline, CDR1 is LGHDT and CDR2 is YNNKEL (reference sequence). The CDR3 is CASSQEKVDGNTIYF. The CDR3 bases are TGTGCCAGCAGCCAAGAAAAGGTGGATGGAAACACCATATATTTT.

This clonotype is medium-sized. This chain connects TRBV7-2 to TRBJ2-5, with D unresolved. This CDR3 contains 11 residues. CDR1 and CDR2 (germline): SGHTA, FQGNSA. V was cut by 5 bases and J by 2 bases, with 3 bases left in between. The CDR3 region has the DNA TGTGCCAGCAGCATACAAGAGACCCAGTACTTC. Translated, it gives CASSIQETQYF.

This chain joins TRBV20-1 and TRBJ2-2, with D perhaps given as TRBD1 or TRBD2 (5 bases each). The germline V and J ends were trimmed by 3 bases and 4 bases, with 9 bases remaining between them. Germline-derived CDR1 and CDR2 are DFQATT and SNEGSKA (reference sequence). This CDR3 has 13 amino acids. CDR3 region: CSASGGGTGELFF. The CDR3 DNA sequence: TGCAGTGCTAGTGGTGGGGGCACCGGGGAGCTGTTTTTT.

This chain links TRBV6-1 with TRBJ2-5; no clear D gene. The CDR3 has 14 residues. Germline-derived CDR1 and CDR2 are MNHNS and SASEGT. Trimming took 5 bases from V and 4 from J, leaving 14 bases between them. In DNA form, the CDR3 reads TGTGCCAGCAGTCCCCCTGTAAGCCGAGAGACCCAGTACTTC. Translated, it gives CASSPPVSRETQYF.

V and J are TRBV28 and TRBJ1-6; D gene ambiguous. Looked up from germline, CDR1 is MDHEN and CDR2 is SYDVKM. The V and J ends lost 4 bases and 4 bases respectively, with 11 bases between them. The CDR3 runs 15 residues. CDR3 residues: CASSWTANYNSPLHF. CDR3 bases: TGTGCCAGCAGTTGGACCGCTAATTATAATTCACCCCTCCACTTT. Together with reference TRBV28 and TRBJ1-6, the CDR3 gives the full variable domain: DVKVTQSSRYLVKRTGEKVFLECVQDMDHENMFWYRQDPGLGLRLIYFSYDVKMKEKGDIPEGYSVSREKKERFSLILESASTNQTSMYLCASSWTANYNSPLHFGNGTRLTVT.

This clonotype was counted a few times. V gene TRBV9 combines with J gene TRBJ1-1; no definite D call. Germline-derived CDR1 and CDR2 are SGDLS and YYNGEE. V was clipped by 8 bases and J by 0 bases, with 14 bases between them. CDR3 size: 14 residues. CDR3 bases: TGTGCCAGTATGAAATTAGACATGAACACTGAAGCTTTCTTT. Translation gives CASMKLDMNTEAFF.

V gene TRBV20-1 combines with J gene TRBJ2-6; 7 bases agree with TRBD1. The CDR3 length is 16 residues. J gave up 0 bases and V 3 bases, and 5 bases lay outside the gene matches. From germline, CDR1 is DFQATT and CDR2 SNEGSKA (reference sequence). CDR3 DNA sequence: TGCAGTGCTAGTCAGGGGGAGAGCTCTGGGGCCAACGTCCTGACTTTC. Residues: CSASQGESSGANVLTF.

The V and J genes are TRBV20-1 and TRBJ2-5; possibly TRBD1 or TRBD2 for D (5 bases each). V lost 3 bases to trimming and J lost 1 base, with 9 bases between them. CDR1 DFQATT and CDR2 SNEGSKA come from the germline V gene (reference sequence). The CDR3 sequence is 13 residues long. CDR3 in DNA: TGCAGTGCTAGTCGGGGCGCCCAAGAGACCCAGTACTTC. Protein sequence: CSASRGAQETQYF.

This clonotype was detected a few times. V is TRBV5-5 and J is TRBJ1-1, with 7 bases matching TRBD1. V shed 0 bases and J 1 base; nucleotides not matched to a gene: 9. CDR1 is SGHKS and CDR2 is YYEKEE in the germline V gene (reference sequence). The CDR3 spans 17 residues. The CDR3 DNA sequence: TGTGCCAGCAGCTTGGATTTTCGGGGACAGAGGAACACTGAAGCTTTCTTT. Protein product: CASSLDFRGQRNTEAFF.

The sample holds many counts of this clonotype. The genes are TRBV5-5 and TRBJ2-1; D unclear. Deletions cut 0 bases from V and 0 bases from J, with 16 bases between. The CDR3 runs 18 residues. CDR1 is SGHKS and CDR2 is YYEKEE in the germline V gene (reference sequence). The CDR3 nucleotides read TGTGCCAGCAGCTTGGAATTTCCAGGCCCCTCCTCCTACAATGAGCAGTTCTTC. Translated, it gives CASSLEFPGPSSYNEQFF.

This clonotype was seen a few times. The rearrangement links TRBV29-1 to TRBJ2-3, with unresolved D. Trimming removed 7 bases from V and 2 bases from J, with 13 bases in between. The V gene's germline CDR1 is SQVTM and CDR2 ANQGSEA. There are 13 residues in the CDR3. This CDR3 is CSAVGWVTDTQYF. For the CDR3, the DNA is TGCAGCGCCGTGGGGTGGGTCACAGATACGCAGTATTTT.

This clonotype occurred a few times. The V and J genes are TRBV20-1 and TRBJ2-4; D perhaps matches TRBD2 (7 bases). CDR1 is DFQATT and CDR2 is SNEGSKA in the germline V gene (reference sequence). The V gene lost 6 bases and the J gene lost 6 bases, with 15 bases spanning the gap. The CDR3 loop spans 13 amino acids. The CDR3 protein is CSALHREGNIQYF. The CDR3 region has the DNA TGCAGTGCGCTTCACAGGGAGGGAAACATTCAGTACTTC.

This clonotype came up a few times. The rearrangement uses TRBV5-1 and TRBJ2-3; the match to TRBD2 covers 9 bases. This CDR3 contains 18 residues. Trimming cost V 4 bases and J 4 bases; bases outside gene matches: 16. CDR1 SGHRS and CDR2 YFSETQ come from the germline V gene. The CDR3 sequence is CASSLQPPGLAGPDTQYF. The CDR3 nucleotides read TGCGCCAGCAGCCTCCAACCTCCGGGACTAGCTGGCCCAGATACGCAGTATTTT.

V gene TRBV4-3 combines with J gene TRBJ2-1; 7 bases align to TRBD2. After removal of 0 bases from V and 6 bases from J, the junction contained 5 bases not matched to a gene. The CDR3 is 15 amino acids. CDR1 and CDR2 from the germline V gene are LGHNA and YSLEER. CDR3: CASSQEIREGNEQFF. The CDR3 DNA is TGCGCCAGCAGCCAAGAAATCAGGGAGGGCAATGAGCAGTTCTTC.

This clonotype was counted a few times. V gene TRBV12-3 or TRBV12-4 combines with J gene TRBJ1-1, with D possibly matching TRBD1 (5 bases). Trimming stripped 7 bases from V and 1 base from J, with 10 bases between. The length of the CDR3 is 13 residues. CDR3 DNA: TGTGCCAGCACCCGACAGCCGAACACTGAAGCTTTCTTT. Translation: CASTRQPNTEAFF.

This clonotype was counted at least ten times. V is TRBV19 and J is TRBJ2-1; the D is unclear. Trimming removed 5 bases at V and 8 bases at J, with 7 bases between. Germline V gives CDR1 LNHDA, CDR2 SQIVND (reference sequence). CDR3 size: 11 residues. CDR3 DNA: TGTGCCAGTAGTTCAGGCGATGAGCAGTTCTTC. It specifies CASSSGDEQFF.

This clonotype was seen more than once but under ten times. The V call is TRBV5-1, the J call TRBJ2-7; 12 bases are a match to TRBD1. From germline, CDR1 is SGHRS and CDR2 YFSETQ. Trimming at V came to 1 base and at J to 5 bases, leaving 4 bases not matched to a gene. The CDR3 totals 15 residues. CDR3 DNA: TGCGCCAGCAGCTTGAGTGGGACAGGGGGCGACGAGCAGTACTTC. Translating gives CASSLSGTGGDEQYF.

This clonotype was detected a few times. This chain links TRBV20-1 with TRBJ2-3; 8 positions match TRBD2. With 1 base clipped from V and 5 bases from J, the junction kept 5 bases outside the gene matches. The CDR3 is made up of 14 amino acids. From germline, CDR1 is DFQATT and CDR2 SNEGSKA (reference sequence). The CDR3, as DNA: TGCAGTGCTAGAGCCTCCACTAGCGGAGATACGCAGTATTTT. Protein: CSARASTSGDTQYF.